The 20 T cell receptor beta chains below come from one sample, sequenced in a study of CD8 T cells in ankylosing spondylitis. Study outcomes and limitations: Made up of eight or nine highly homologous variants, a TCR beta motif appeared characteristic of ankylosing spondylitis blood.

TCRdb ran MiXCR on the 5' RACE reads and lists one entry per CDR3 protein. The profile shows more than 300,000 distinct CDR3 sequences, approximately 8% of them singletons. Their antigens are not known. Material for sequencing was blood, either unsorted or a sorted T cell fraction (not recorded which). The origin of the receptors is a male donor with ankylosing spondylitis.

This rearrangement joins TRBV28 to TRBJ2-5; 16 nucleotides agree with TRBD2. Germline loops: CDR1 MDHEN, CDR2 SYDVKM. Unmatched junction bases numbered 13, after V lost 7 bases and J lost 5 bases. The CDR3 length is 18 residues. The DNA of the CDR3 is TGTGCCAGCATAGCTCTACTGGGACTAGCGGGAGGGCATGAGACCCAGTACTTC. Encoded protein: CASIALLGLAGGHETQYF.

In this sample, this clonotype turned up a few times. CDR3 loop: CSVEEPENTEAFF. CDR3 coding DNA: TGCAGCGTTGAAGAACCTGAGAACACTGAAGCTTTCTTT. The chain recombines TRBV29-1 with TRBJ1-1; no reliable D call. Germline V lookup: CDR1 SQVTM, CDR2 ANQGSEA. V shed 0 bases and J shed 1 base, with 6 bases lying between them. The CDR3 is 13 residues long.

V usage is TRBV5-1 and J usage is TRBJ2-3; 7 positions match TRBD2. The CDR3 is made up of 16 amino acids. Germline CDR1 is SGHRS and CDR2 is YFSETQ. The V gene end was trimmed by 2 bases and the J gene end by 4 bases; junction bases not matched to a gene: 10. CDR3 DNA: TGCGCCAGCAGCTTAGGCGCGGCTGGGGGGGCAGATACGCAGTATTTT. Its protein product is CASSLGAAGGADTQYF.

In its sample, this clonotype was seen many times. The chain recombines TRBV4-2 with TRBJ1-4, with D uncertain. V dropped 2 bases and J dropped 8 bases, with 18 bases sitting between them. Germline CDR1 LGHNA, CDR2 YNFKEQ. The CDR3 spans 16 residues. For the CDR3, the DNA is TGTGCCAGCAGCCAACTTACCCGGACCACGGAGGAAAAACTGTTTTTT. Translating it yields CASSQLTRTTEEKLFF.

The gene calls are TRBV11-3 and TRBJ2-3; maybe TRBD2 (6 bases). Germline CDR1 reads SGHNT; CDR2 reads YENEEA. The V end was cut by 0 bases, the J end by 1 base, with 14 bases between. The CDR3 runs 17 residues. This CDR3 is CASSLEMAGIGTDTQYF. The CDR3 DNA sequence: TGTGCCAGCAGCTTAGAGATGGCGGGAATCGGCACAGATACGCAGTATTTT.

About this clonotype: Being one base from a much bigger clone, this may be a read error. The V and J genes are TRBV7-9 and TRBJ2-3, with TRBD2 matching 7 bases. This CDR3 has 16 amino acids. Germline CDR1 and CDR2: SEHNR and FQNEAQ (reference sequence). For the CDR3, the DNA is TGTGCCATCAGCTTTCAACTAGCGATTGTAACAGATACGCAGTATTTT. Its translation is CAISFQLAIVTDTQYF.

This clonotype was seen a few times. The chain is built from TRBV20-1 and TRBJ2-4, with 9 bases that match TRBD2. Per germline, CDR1 DFQATT and CDR2 SNEGSKA (reference sequence). J lost 9 bases, V lost 5 bases, and 14 bases had no gene match. The CDR3 length is 15 residues. The CDR3: CSASQASGMASIQYF. CDR3 nucleotides: TGCAGTGCTTCTCAGGCTAGCGGGATGGCTAGCATTCAGTACTTC.

This clonotype was found many times. The gene calls are TRBV5-1 and TRBJ2-1; D not resolved. The CDR3 loop spans 15 amino acids. V was clipped by 1 base and J by 2 bases, with 10 bases between them. The germline gives CDR1 SGHRS, CDR2 YFSETQ. The CDR3 reads CASSLIQDAYNEQFF. CDR3 coding DNA: TGCGCCAGCAGCTTGATCCAGGACGCCTACAATGAGCAGTTCTTC.

V is TRBV4-1 and J is TRBJ2-1; D is unresolved. Germline V CDR1 and CDR2: MGHRA, YSYEKL. This CDR3 is 16 amino acids long. Trimming took off 3 bases at V and 2 bases at J, with 14 bases between the two ends. The CDR3 here is CASSHRAAATYNEQFF. CDR3 DNA: TGCGCCAGCAGCCACCGGGCGGCGGCAACCTACAATGAGCAGTTCTTC.

This clonotype was seen only a few times. CDR3 sequence: CSARERGTSLSWQFF. As DNA, the CDR3 is TGCAGTGCTAGAGAGAGGGGGACTAGCTTGTCGTGGCAGTTCTTC. The chain has TRBV20-1 and TRBJ2-1, with TRBD2 identical over 9 bases. V gave up 0 bases and J gave up 12 bases; unmatched junction bases: 12. The V gene's germline CDR1 is DFQATT and CDR2 SNEGSKA (reference sequence). The CDR3 spans 15 residues.

This clonotype showed up just a few times. The chain couples TRBV12-3 or TRBV12-4 to TRBJ2-5; D is undetermined. The ends were cut back, 3 bases at V and 7 bases at J, with 9 bases in the middle. This CDR3 region has 12 residues. The CDR3 sequence: CASSLAAGTQYF. The CDR3 DNA follows: TGTGCCAGCAGTTTGGCCGCCGGGACCCAGTACTTC.

The rearrangement joins TRBV12-3 or TRBV12-4 to TRBJ2-1; the match to TRBD2 covers 11 bases. The CDR3 runs to 14 residues. V trimming: 6 bases; J trimming: 8 bases; junction bases outside the gene matches: 6. CDR3 loop: CASRALAGVDEQFF. In DNA, the CDR3 is TGTGCCAGCAGAGCACTAGCGGGAGTCGATGAGCAGTTCTTC.

This clonotype was detected only a few times. The J gene is TRBJ2-1, the V gene TRBV18; no clear D. The CDR3 spans 13 residues. Per germline, CDR1 KGHSH and CDR2 LQKENI. V lost 9 bases and J lost 0, with 9 bases in between. In DNA, the CDR3 is TGTGCCAGTAGGGATCGCTCCTACAATGAGCAGTTCTTC. This codes for CASRDRSYNEQFF.

This clonotype was recorded a few times. V usage is TRBV7-8 and J usage is TRBJ2-3; weak D call: TRBD1 (6 bases). V was pared by 2 bases and J by 3 bases, with 12 bases between. The germline gives CDR1 SGHVS, CDR2 FQNEAQ. CDR3 size: 15 residues. CDR3 amino acids: CASSLQTGYTDTQYF. Here the CDR3 DNA reads TGTGCCAGCAGCTTACAAACAGGGTATACAGATACGCAGTATTTT.

The chain has TRBV5-1 and TRBJ2-6; possible D gene TRBD2, 5 bases. Per the germline V gene, CDR1 is SGHRS and CDR2 is YFSETQ. This CDR3 region has 15 residues. Trimming removed 4 bases from V and 3 bases from J, with 11 bases in between. The CDR3 nucleotides are TGCGCCAGCAGCCCCGAGGCGGGTGGGGCCAACGTCCTGACTTTC. Residues: CASSPEAGGANVLTF.

This sequence joins TRBV29-1 and TRBJ1-2; D unresolved. Trimming pared 2 bases from V and 3 bases from J, leaving 7 bases between. The germline V gene encodes CDR1 SQVTM and CDR2 ANQGSEA. This CDR3 region has 12 residues. The CDR3 bases are TGCAGCGTTGAATGGACGGACTATGGCTACACCTTC. This translates into CSVEWTDYGYTF.

The rearrangement links TRBV7-9 to TRBJ1-2, with D hard to call. V lost 5 bases and J lost 8, with 18 bases in between. The CDR3 totals 14 residues. Germline CDR1 is SEHNR and CDR2 is FQNEAQ (reference sequence). CDR3: CASSGRSAGSGYTF. The CDR3 DNA is TGTGCCAGCAGCGGCCGCAGCGCAGGTTCCGGCTACACCTTC.

This clonotype was found a few times. The J gene is TRBJ2-2, the V gene TRBV6-2 or TRBV6-3; the D call may be TRBD1 or TRBD2 (5 bases each). The CDR3 is 15 amino acids. Germline lookup yields CDR1 MNHEY and CDR2 SVGEGT. The V gene lost 6 bases and the J gene lost 5 bases, with 16 bases spanning the gap. This chain's CDR3 is CASSRGTRLTGELFF. CDR3 bases: TGTGCCAGCAGCAGAGGGACGAGGCTTACCGGGGAGCTGTTTTTT.

This clonotype appeared many times. This sequence joins TRBV7-9 and TRBJ2-1; D possibly corresponds to TRBD2 (6 bases). The CDR3 runs to 14 residues. CDR1 SEHNR and CDR2 FQNEAQ come from the germline V gene (reference sequence). Trimming cost V 0 bases and J 5 bases, with 8 bases left between them. In nucleotides, the CDR3 is TGTGCCAGCAGCTTAGCCGGGAGCAACAATGAGCAGTTCTTC. Protein product: CASSLAGSNNEQFF.

J is TRBJ2-1 and V is TRBV14; a possible D gene is TRBD2 (5 bases). V was shortened by 5 bases and J by 6 bases, with 17 bases between the two germline ends. This CDR3 has 15 amino acids. From germline, CDR1 is SGHDN and CDR2 FVKESK. CDR3: CASSDGRRSLNEQFF. In DNA, the CDR3 is TGTGCCAGCAGCGATGGGCGGAGGTCCCTCAATGAGCAGTTCTTC.